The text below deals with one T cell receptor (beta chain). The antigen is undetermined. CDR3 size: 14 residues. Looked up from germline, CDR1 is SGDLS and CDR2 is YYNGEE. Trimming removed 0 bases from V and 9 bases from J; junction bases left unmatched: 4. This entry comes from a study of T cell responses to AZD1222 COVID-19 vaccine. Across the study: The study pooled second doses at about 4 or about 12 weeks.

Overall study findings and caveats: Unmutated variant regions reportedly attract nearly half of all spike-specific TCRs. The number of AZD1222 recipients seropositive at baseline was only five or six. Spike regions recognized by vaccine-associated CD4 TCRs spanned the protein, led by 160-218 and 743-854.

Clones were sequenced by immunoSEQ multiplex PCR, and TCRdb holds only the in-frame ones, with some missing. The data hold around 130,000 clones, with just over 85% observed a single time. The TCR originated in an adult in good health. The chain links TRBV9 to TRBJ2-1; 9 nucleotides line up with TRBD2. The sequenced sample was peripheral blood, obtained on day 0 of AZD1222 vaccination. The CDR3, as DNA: TGTGCCAGCAGCGTAGGCGGGGGGGCCATTGAGCAGTTCTTC. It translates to CASSVGGGAIEQFF.